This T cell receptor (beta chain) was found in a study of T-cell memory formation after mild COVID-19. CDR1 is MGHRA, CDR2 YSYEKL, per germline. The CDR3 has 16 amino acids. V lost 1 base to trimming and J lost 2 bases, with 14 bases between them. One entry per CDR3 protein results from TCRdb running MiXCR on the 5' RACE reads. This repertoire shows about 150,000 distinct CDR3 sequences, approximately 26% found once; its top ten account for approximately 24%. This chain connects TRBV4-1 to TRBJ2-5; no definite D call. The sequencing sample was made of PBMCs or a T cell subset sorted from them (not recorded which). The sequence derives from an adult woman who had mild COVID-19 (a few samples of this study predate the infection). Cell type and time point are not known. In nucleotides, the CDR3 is TGCGCCAGCAGCCAAGGGGAAAGGCCGGATCAAGAGACCCAGTACTTC. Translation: CASSQGERPDQETQYF.